Below are 14 T cell receptor beta chains sequenced from a single sample in a study of shared clonotypes between healthy human individuals. Repertoires were generated with immunoSEQ multiplex PCR, while TCRdb's copy carries only in-frame clones and drops some. The data hold millions of clones, with over 85% observed a single time. The specimen was naive CD4+ T cells sorted from blood. The subset is: CD45RA+ positively selected. The source is a man aged 18-30 years in good health.

The chain recombines TRBV2 with TRBJ2-7; D not resolved. Germline CDR1 is SNHLY and CDR2 is FYNNEI. The CDR3 has 13 residues. V shed 2 bases and J shed 7 bases, with 12 bases lying between them. CDR3 sequence (DNA): TGTGCCAGCAGTGAACAACAGCCCCTAGAGCAGTACTTC. The encoded protein is CASSEQQPLEQYF.

The chain recombines TRBV5-1 with TRBJ2-3; TRBD2 aligns across 15 bases. CDR1 SGHRS and CDR2 YFSETQ come from the germline V gene. Germline trimming cut 4 bases from V and 3 bases from J; bases unmatched to any gene: 6. This CDR3 spans 17 amino acids. CDR3 DNA: TGCGCCAGCAGCCCGGAGGGGACTAGCGGGAGGACAGATACGCAGTATTTT. This codes for CASSPEGTSGRTDTQYF. Drawing the rest from reference TRBV5-1 and TRBJ2-3, the complete variable domain is KAGVTQTPRYLIKTRGQQVTLSCSPISGHRSVSWYQQTPGQGLQFLFEYFSETQRNKGNFPGRFSGRQFSNSRSEMNVSTLELGDSALYLCASSPEGTSGRTDTQYFGPGTRLTVL.

On this clone: Other nucleotide sequences from this sample produce the same CDR3. The chain links TRBV5-1 to TRBJ1-4; D remains ambiguous. Trimming took 0 bases from V and 2 from J, leaving 8 bases between them. This CDR3 is built from 15 residues. Germline V gene lookup returns CDR1 SGHRS and CDR2 YFSETQ. CDR3 sequence reads: CASSLGGATNEKLFF. CDR3 in DNA: TGCGCCAGCAGCTTGGGAGGAGCTACTAATGAAAAACTGTTTTTT. The variable domain in full, with the rest retrieved from reference TRBV5-1 and TRBJ1-4, is KAGVTQTPRYLIKTRGQQVTLSCSPISGHRSVSWYQQTPGQGLQFLFEYFSETQRNKGNFPGRFSGRQFSNSRSEMNVSTLELGDSALYLCASSLGGATNEKLFFGSGTQLSVL.

In this sample, this clone turned up once. The chain carries TRBV5-1 and TRBJ2-7; 9 bases map to TRBD2. Germline V CDR1 and CDR2: SGHRS, YFSETQ. V was pared by 4 bases and J by 1 base, with 21 bases of the junction left unmatched. The CDR3 has 20 amino acids. Written as DNA, the CDR3 is TGCGCCAGCAGCCTGGTGAGGGCGGGAGGGGTATTCGTTGGGTCCTACGAGCAGTACTTC. It encodes CASSLVRAGGVFVGSYEQYF.

This chain joins TRBV7-6 and TRBJ1-4; D may be TRBD1 (5 bases). The V gene lost 1 base and the J gene lost 6 bases, with 9 bases spanning the gap. The CDR3 runs 14 residues. Germline lookup yields CDR1 SGHVS and CDR2 FNYEAQ. Here the CDR3 reads CASSLGRGDEKLFF. CDR3 DNA: TGTGCCAGCAGCTTAGGGAGAGGGGATGAAAAACTGTTTTTT.

CDR3 protein: CASTPPVWSYEQYF. The CDR3 coding sequence is TGCGCCAGCACCCCTCCGGTGTGGTCCTACGAGCAGTACTTC. This rearrangement joins TRBV4-1 to TRBJ2-7; D is undetermined. The CDR3 has 14 amino acids. CDR1 and CDR2 (germline): MGHRA, YSYEKL. V was trimmed by 7 bases and J by 1 base, leaving 14 bases between them.

The chain links TRBV2 to TRBJ1-4; possibly TRBD1 for D (5 bases). CDR3 length: 13 residues. Germline assignment: CDR1 SNHLY and CDR2 FYNNEI. V shed 7 bases and J shed 3 bases, with 9 bases lying between them. The CDR3 spells CASTWGANEKLFF. Here the CDR3 DNA reads TGTGCCAGCACTTGGGGGGCTAATGAAAAACTGTTTTTT.

The chain has TRBV11-2 and TRBJ2-7; 10 bases map to TRBD2. This CDR3 is 14 amino acids long. The trim removed 4 bases at V and 2 bases at J, leaving 2 bases unmatched. Per germline, CDR1 SGHAT and CDR2 FQNNGV. The CDR3 nucleotides are TGTGCCAGCAGCTGGACTAGCGGCCCCTACGAGCAGTACTTC. Translating it yields CASSWTSGPYEQYF.

The chain employs TRBV14 and TRBJ1-2, with D possibly matching TRBD1 (5 bases). Between the trimmed V and J ends, which lost 11 bases and 4 bases, there was a span of 23 bases. Germline V gene sequence: CDR1 SGHDN, CDR2 FVKESK. The length of the CDR3 is 15 residues. The CDR3 reads CAEFGKDSSGYGYTF. The CDR3 coding sequence is TGTGCCGAGTTTGGCAAAGACAGCTCCGGCTATGGCTACACCTTC.

This chain uses TRBV9 with TRBJ1-5; 7 bases agree with TRBD1. This CDR3 region has 15 residues. V was clipped by 3 bases and J by 5 bases; unmatched bases: 8. In germline, CDR1 is SGDLS, CDR2 YYNGEE. CDR3 sequence (DNA): TGTGCCAGCAGCGGCGGGACAGTAGGCGATCAGCCCCAGCATTTT. Its protein product is CASSGGTVGDQPQHF.

The chain has TRBV30 and TRBJ1-1; D possibly corresponds to TRBD1 (5 bases). Germline CDR1 is GTSNPN and CDR2 is SVGIG (reference sequence). There are 13 residues in the CDR3. Between the trimmed V and J ends, which lost 2 bases and 5 bases, there was a span of 12 bases. In nucleotides, the CDR3 is TGTGCCTGGAGTATGAGGGGCAGGACTGAAGCTTTCTTT. Translating it yields CAWSMRGRTEAFF.

This chain joins TRBV5-6 and TRBJ1-2; no definite D call. Trimming took off 4 bases at V and 6 bases at J, with 10 bases between the two ends. Per germline, CDR1 SGHDT and CDR2 YYEEEE. The CDR3 length is 12 residues. This CDR3 is CASSHREDGYTF. The CDR3 DNA is TGTGCCAGCAGCCATCGGGAAGATGGCTACACCTTC. Full variable domain (missing parts from reference TRBV5-6 and TRBJ1-2): DAGVTQSPTHLIKTRGQQVTLRCSPKSGHDTVSWYQQALGQGPQFIFQYYEEEERQRGNFPDRFSGHQFPNYSSELNVNALLLGDSALYLCASSHREDGYTFGSGTRLTVV.

The chain carries TRBV10-3 and TRBJ1-1, with a tentative D call TRBD1 (6 bases). Trimming removed 2 bases from V and 6 bases from J, with 10 bases in between. The CDR3 has 13 amino acids. Germline V lookup: CDR1 ENHRY, CDR2 SYGVKD. The CDR3 region is CAISELRGSEAFF. CDR3 DNA sequence: TGTGCCATCAGTGAGCTCAGGGGATCTGAAGCTTTCTTT.

This chain joins TRBV9 and TRBJ2-5; D is unresolved. V was pared by 0 bases and J by 0 bases, with 6 bases between. The CDR3 consists of 14 residues. Germline lookup yields CDR1 SGDLS and CDR2 YYNGEE. The CDR3 spells CASSVDVYQETQYF. The CDR3 DNA follows: TGTGCCAGCAGCGTAGATGTGTACCAAGAGACCCAGTACTTC.